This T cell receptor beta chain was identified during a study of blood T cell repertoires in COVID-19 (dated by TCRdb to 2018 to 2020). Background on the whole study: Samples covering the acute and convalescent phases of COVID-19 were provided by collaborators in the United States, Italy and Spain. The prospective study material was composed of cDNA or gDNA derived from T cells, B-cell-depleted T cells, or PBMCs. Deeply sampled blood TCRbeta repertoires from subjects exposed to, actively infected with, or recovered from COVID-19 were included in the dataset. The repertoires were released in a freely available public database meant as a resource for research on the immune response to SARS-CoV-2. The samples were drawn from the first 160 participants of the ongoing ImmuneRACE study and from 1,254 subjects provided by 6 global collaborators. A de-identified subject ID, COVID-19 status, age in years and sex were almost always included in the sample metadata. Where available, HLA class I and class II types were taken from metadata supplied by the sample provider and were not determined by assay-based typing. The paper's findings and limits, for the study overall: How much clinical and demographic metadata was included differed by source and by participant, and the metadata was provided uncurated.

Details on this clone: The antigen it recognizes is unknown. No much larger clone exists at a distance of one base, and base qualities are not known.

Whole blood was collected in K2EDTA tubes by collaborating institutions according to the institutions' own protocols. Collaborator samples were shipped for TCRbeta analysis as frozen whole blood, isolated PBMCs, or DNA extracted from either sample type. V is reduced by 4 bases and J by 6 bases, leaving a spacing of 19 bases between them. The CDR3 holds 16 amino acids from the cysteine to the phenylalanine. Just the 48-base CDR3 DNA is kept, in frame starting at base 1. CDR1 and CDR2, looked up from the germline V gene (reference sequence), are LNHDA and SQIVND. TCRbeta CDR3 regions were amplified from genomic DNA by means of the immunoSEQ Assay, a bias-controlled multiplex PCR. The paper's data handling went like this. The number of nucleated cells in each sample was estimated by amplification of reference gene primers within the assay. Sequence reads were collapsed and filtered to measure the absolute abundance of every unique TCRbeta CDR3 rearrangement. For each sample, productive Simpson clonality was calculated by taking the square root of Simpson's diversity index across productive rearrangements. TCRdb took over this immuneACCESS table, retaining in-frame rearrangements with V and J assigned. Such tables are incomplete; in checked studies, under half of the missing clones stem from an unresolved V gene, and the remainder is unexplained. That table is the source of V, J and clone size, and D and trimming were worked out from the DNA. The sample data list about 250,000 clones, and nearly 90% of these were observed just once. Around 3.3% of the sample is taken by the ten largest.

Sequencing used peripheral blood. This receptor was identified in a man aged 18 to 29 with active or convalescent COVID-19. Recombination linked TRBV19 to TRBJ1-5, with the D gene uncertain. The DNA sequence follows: TGTGCCAGTAGTAAAAATACGGGTGTCGTGGCTCAGCCCCAGCATTTT. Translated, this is CASSKNTGVVAQPQHF.